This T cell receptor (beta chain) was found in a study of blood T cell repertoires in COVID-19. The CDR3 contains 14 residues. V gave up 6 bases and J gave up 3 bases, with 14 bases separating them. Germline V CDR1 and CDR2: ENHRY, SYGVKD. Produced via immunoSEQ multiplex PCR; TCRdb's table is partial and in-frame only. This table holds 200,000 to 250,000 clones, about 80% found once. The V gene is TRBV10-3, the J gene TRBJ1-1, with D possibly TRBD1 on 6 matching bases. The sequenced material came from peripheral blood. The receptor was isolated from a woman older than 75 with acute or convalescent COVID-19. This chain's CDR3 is CAIRRTAMDTEAFF. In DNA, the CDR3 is TGTGCCATCAGGAGGACAGCCATGGACACTGAAGCTTTCTTT.